The 19 T cell receptor beta chains below come from one sample, sequenced in a study of human T cells and chemical hapten exposure. MiXCR was run by TCRdb on the RACE reads, yielding one entry per CDR3 protein. This sample carries about 82,000 distinct CDR3 sequences, about 6.6% of them seen once, and the ten largest clones take 1% to 1.5%. The time point was: patch test 2, 6 weeks after DPC sensitization. Treatment indicated: therapeutic diphenylcyclopropenone sensitization with weekly scalp DPC. This material consisted of whole blood, taken in connection with sensitization to the hapten diphenylcyclopropenone (DPC). The receptor set was obtained from a woman in her 30s with alopecia areata. Some clones in this sample may be carry-over from other donors' samples.

J is TRBJ1-1 and V is TRBV5-1, with 10 bases lining up with TRBD1. Trimming removed 0 bases from V and 1 base from J; junction bases left unmatched: 3. The length of the CDR3 is 16 residues. Germline V lookup: CDR1 SGHRS, CDR2 YFSETQ. CDR3 nucleotide sequence: TGCGCCAGCAGCTTGGAGGGACAGGGGAAGAACACTGAAGCTTTCTTT. It codes for CASSLEGQGKNTEAFF.

This clonotype has ten or more counts. The rearrangement joins TRBV5-1 to TRBJ1-1; no clear D. The CDR3 runs 14 residues. Trimming took 0 bases from V and 4 from J, leaving 10 bases between them. Germline V lookup: CDR1 SGHRS, CDR2 YFSETQ. The CDR3 spells CASSLDSLGTEAFF. The CDR3 DNA is TGCGCCAGCAGCTTGGACAGCCTGGGCACTGAAGCTTTCTTT.

This clonotype was picked up a small number of times. CDR3 sequence reads: CASSQGQTYEQYF. The CDR3 nucleotides read TGCGCCAGCAGCCAGGGACAGACCTACGAGCAGTACTTC. The rearrangement joins TRBV5-1 to TRBJ2-7; 7 positions match TRBD1. Trimming cost V 4 bases and J 2 bases; bases outside gene matches: 3. The CDR3 is made up of 13 amino acids. From germline, CDR1 is SGHRS and CDR2 YFSETQ.

This clonotype occurred many times. This rearrangement joins TRBV12-3 or TRBV12-4 to TRBJ1-5; no clear D. This CDR3 region has 12 residues. V was shortened by 5 bases and J by 3 bases, with 5 bases between the two germline ends. CDR3 residues: CASSQINQPQHF. The CDR3 region has the DNA TGTGCCAGCAGTCAGATCAATCAGCCCCAGCATTTT.

This clonotype has a handful of counts. The CDR3: CSVEGSQGYGYTF. For the CDR3, the DNA is TGCAGCGTCGAGGGAAGTCAGGGATATGGCTACACCTTC. The gene calls are TRBV29-1 and TRBJ1-2, with D possibly being TRBD1 (5 bases). CDR3 length equals 13 residues. Trimming took 6 bases from V and 5 from J, leaving 16 bases between them. The V gene's germline CDR1 is SQVTM and CDR2 ANQGSEA.

This clonotype occurred many times. The chain is built from TRBV29-1 and TRBJ2-5; D gene ambiguous. The CDR3 sequence is 15 residues long. Trimming took off 3 bases at V and 5 bases at J, with 19 bases between the two ends. CDR1 is SQVTM, CDR2 ANQGSEA, per germline. CDR3 sequence (DNA): TGCAGCGTTGATGGGCTCCGATCCTTGAGGGAGACCCAGTACTTC. Protein sequence: CSVDGLRSLRETQYF. Full variable domain (missing parts from reference TRBV29-1 and TRBJ2-5): SAVISQKPSRDICQRGTSLTIQCQVDSQVTMMFWYRQQPGQSLTLIATANQGSEATYESGFVIDKFPISRPNLTFSTLTVSNMSPEDSSIYLCSVDGLRSLRETQYFGPGTRLLVL.

V usage is TRBV11-2 and J usage is TRBJ2-1, with 9 bases fitting TRBD2. The ends lost 3 bases at V and 6 bases at J; junction bases unmatched: 6. CDR3 size: 15 residues. The germline V gene has CDR1 SGHAT and CDR2 FQNNGV. The CDR3 nucleotides read TGTGCCAGCAGCTTGAGCGGGGGGCCTAGCAATGAGCAGTTCTTC. Protein: CASSLSGGPSNEQFF.

This clonotype turned up a few times. J is TRBJ1-1 and V is TRBV19, with TRBD1 as a possible D gene (5 bases). Per the germline V gene, CDR1 is LNHDA and CDR2 is SQIVND (reference sequence). The CDR3 runs to 13 residues. Trimming left V 3 bases short and J 7 bases short, with 12 bases between. Here the CDR3 DNA reads TGTGCCAGTAGTATGTCCAGGGACCTTGAAGCTTTCTTT. Translation gives CASSMSRDLEAFF.

The chain couples TRBV30 to TRBJ1-6; D uncertain. The CDR3 loop spans 16 amino acids. Deletions cut 2 bases from V and 3 bases from J, with 14 bases between. Germline V gene sequence: CDR1 GTSNPN, CDR2 SVGIG (reference sequence). CDR3 nucleotides: TGTGCCTGGAGTTCCCCGGGATCCCGCTATAATTCACCCCTCCACTTT. Residues: CAWSSPGSRYNSPLHF. Filled out from reference TRBV30 and TRBJ1-6, the complete variable domain reads SQTIHQWPATLVQPVGSPLSLECTVEGTSNPNLYWYRQAAGRGLQLLFYSVGIGQISSEVPQNLSASRPQDRQFILSSKKLLLSDSGFYLCAWSSPGSRYNSPLHFGNGTRLTVT.

This clonotype showed up many times. The chain carries TRBV29-1 and TRBJ2-3; D is unresolved. With 4 bases removed from V and 8 bases from J, the gap between germline ends came to 13 bases. The CDR3 runs to 12 residues. The germline CDR1 and CDR2 sequences are SQVTM and ANQGSEA. This chain's CDR3 is CSVVALLGTQYF. In DNA, the CDR3 is TGCAGCGTTGTAGCCCTCCTAGGTACGCAGTATTTT.

The sample holds many counts of this clonotype. This chain connects TRBV9 to TRBJ2-3, with a weak D call TRBD2 (6 bases). Per the germline V gene, CDR1 is SGDLS and CDR2 is YYNGEE. The CDR3 contains 15 residues. Trimming pared 0 bases from V and 5 bases from J, leaving 13 bases between. For the CDR3, the DNA is TGTGCCAGCAGCGTAGCGGCTAGCGCTAAAGATACGCAGTATTTT. It translates to CASSVAASAKDTQYF.

V gene TRBV19 combines with J gene TRBJ1-5; unclear D gene. Trimming stripped 4 bases from V and 0 bases from J, with 16 bases between. CDR3 length equals 17 residues. The germline V gene encodes CDR1 LNHDA and CDR2 SQIVND (reference sequence). The CDR3, as DNA: TGTGCCAGTAGTACTGGGAGGGCCATCTATAGCAATCAGCCCCAGCATTTT. The encoded protein is CASSTGRAIYSNQPQHF.

This clonotype was recorded many times. The chain joins TRBV7-3 to TRBJ2-1; no reliable D call. Germline CDR1 reads SGHTA; CDR2 reads FQGTGA. The CDR3 spans 12 residues. The V end lost 0 bases, the J end lost 7 bases, and 4 bases lay between the germline ends. The CDR3 here is CASSLTGNEQFF. The CDR3 coding sequence is TGTGCCAGCAGCTTAACTGGTAATGAGCAGTTCTTC.

This clonotype appeared a few times. The chain couples TRBV10-2 to TRBJ2-1; 10 nucleotides match TRBD1. The CDR3 spans 24 residues. Losses at the gene ends were 8 bases for V and 2 bases for J; bases not matched to a gene: 33. In germline, CDR1 is WSHSY, CDR2 SAAADI. DNA for the CDR3: TGCGCCAGCCAACAGGCCCCGGGACAGGGGCCCGGGTTCACAATGAAGCCCCCCTACAATGAGCAGTTCTTC. It specifies CASQQAPGQGPGFTMKPPYNEQFF.

This clonotype has a count of ten or more. CDR3 region: CASSSGTLAYEQYF. The CDR3 nucleotides are TGTGCCAGCAGTTCCGGGACACTTGCCTACGAGCAGTACTTC. The chain uses TRBV11-1 and TRBJ2-7; TRBD1 is a possible D gene (6 bases). CDR3 length: 14 amino acids. CDR1 is SGHAT and CDR2 is FQDESV in the germline V gene (reference sequence). V was clipped by 6 bases and J by 2 bases, with 14 bases between them. Based on the CDR3 plus reference TRBV11-1 and TRBJ2-7, the full variable domain is EAEVAQSPRYKITEKSQAVAFWCDPISGHATLYWYRQILGQGPELLVQFQDESVVDDSQLPKDRFSAERLKGVDSTLKIQPAELGDSAMYLCASSSGTLAYEQYFGPGTRLTVT.

The chain recombines TRBV5-1 with TRBJ2-6, with D tentatively TRBD1 (6 bases). Germline-derived CDR1 and CDR2 are SGHRS and YFSETQ. V gave up 4 bases and J gave up 0 bases, with 17 bases separating them. The CDR3 totals 18 residues. CDR3 amino acids: CASSPTGGPSSGANVLTF. The CDR3 DNA is TGCGCCAGCAGCCCGACAGGAGGTCCCAGCTCTGGGGCCAACGTCCTGACTTTC.

This clonotype was found many times. The V gene is TRBV10-3, the J gene TRBJ1-6; D call uncertain. The CDR3 spans 15 residues. Trimming stripped 0 bases from V and 4 bases from J, with 7 bases between. The V gene's germline CDR1 is ENHRY and CDR2 SYGVKD. DNA of the CDR3: TGTGCCATCAGTGAGTCATCCGGTTATAATTCACCCCTCCACTTT. Its protein is CAISESSGYNSPLHF.

This clonotype came up many times. The chain employs TRBV2 and TRBJ1-4; D might be TRBD1 (6 bases). V was shortened by 7 bases and J by 8 bases, with 14 bases between the two germline ends. Germline assignment: CDR1 SNHLY and CDR2 FYNNEI. There are 13 residues in the CDR3. Written as DNA, the CDR3 is TGTGCCAGCATTCGGGGGGCGCAAGAAAAACTGTTTTTT. Translating gives CASIRGAQEKLFF.

This clonotype was recorded at least ten times. V usage is TRBV20-1 and J usage is TRBJ1-4, with D unresolved. The V and J ends lost 6 bases and 7 bases respectively, with 12 bases between them. This CDR3 is 12 amino acids long. Looked up from germline, CDR1 is DFQATT and CDR2 is SNEGSKA (reference sequence). The CDR3 bases are TGCAGTGCGCGGGGTTTAATTGAAAAACTGTTTTTT. It yields the protein CSARGLIEKLFF.